These 19 T cell receptor beta chains were all obtained from the same sample, sequenced in a study of CD8 T cells in seronegative destructive rheumatoid arthritis. The protocol was immunoSEQ multiplex PCR, while the TCRdb copy is restricted to in-frame clones and leaves out a portion. The sample lists 13,000 or so clones, over 80% occurring once. Input material: CD8+ T cells from blood. The origin of the receptors is a woman between 30 and 55 years old with seronegative destructive rheumatoid arthritis.

Note on this clone: Germline is not matched at one junction end, which may reflect a read error. V usage is TRBV2 and J usage is TRBJ2-2, with 7 bases aligning to TRBD1. This CDR3 is built from 18 residues. Germline loops: CDR1 SNHLY, CDR2 FYNNEI. The CDR3 DNA reads as TGTGCCAGCAGGTTAGGACAGGTCTCTCCTCAGAACAACGGGGAGCTGTTTTTT. It translates to CASRLGQVSPQNNGELFF. The complete variable domain, with remaining parts taken from reference TRBV2 and TRBJ2-2, reads EPEVTQTPSHQVTQMGQEVILRCVPISNHLYFYWYRQILGQKVEFLVSFYNNEISEKSEIFDDQFSVERPDGSNFTLKIRSTKLEDSAMYFCASRLGQVSPQNNGELFFGEGSRLTVL.

The chain carries TRBV2 and TRBJ2-5; the D gene is possibly TRBD1 (5 bases). CDR1 is SNHLY and CDR2 is FYNNEI in the germline V gene. The V end lost 0 bases, the J end lost 3 bases, and 8 bases lay between the germline ends. The CDR3 extends over 14 amino acids. As DNA, the CDR3 is TGTGCCAGCAGTGAAGCCAGGGTAGAAGAGACCCAGTACTTC. This encodes CASSEARVEETQYF.

V usage is TRBV19 and J usage is TRBJ2-2; TRBD2 matches at 11 bases. The CDR3 covers 17 residues. Germline trimming cut 3 bases from V and 5 bases from J; bases unmatched to any gene: 8. The V gene's germline CDR1 is LNHDA and CDR2 SQIVND (reference sequence). The CDR3 DNA reads TGTGCCAGTAGTATGCCCCTGACTAGCGGGGTGACCGGGGAGCTGTTTTTT. It is translated as CASSMPLTSGVTGELFF.

The V call is TRBV4-1, the J call TRBJ1-1, with 7 positions matching TRBD1. This CDR3 is 16 amino acids long. Germline-derived CDR1 and CDR2 are MGHRA and YSYEKL. V trimming: 0 bases; J trimming: 7 bases; junction bases outside the gene matches: 11. The CDR3 protein is CASSQDGQVNLGEAFF. The CDR3 DNA sequence: TGCGCCAGCAGCCAAGATGGACAGGTTAATTTGGGTGAAGCTTTCTTT.

The chain joins TRBV2 to TRBJ2-5; D might be TRBD1 (5 bases). The length of the CDR3 is 11 residues. V was cut by 8 bases and J by 4 bases, with 8 bases left in between. Germline V CDR1 and CDR2: SNHLY, FYNNEI. CDR3 DNA: TGTGCCAGCTGGGGCCTAGAGACCCAGTACTTC. Translated: CASWGLETQYF. Looking up the rest from reference TRBV2 and TRBJ2-5 gives the full variable domain: EPEVTQTPSHQVTQMGQEVILRCVPISNHLYFYWYRQILGQKVEFLVSFYNNEISEKSEIFDDQFSVERPDGSNFTLKIRSTKLEDSAMYFCASWGLETQYFGPGTRLLVL.

This chain connects TRBV4-1 to TRBJ2-7; 7 bases agree with TRBD2. Trimming at V came to 7 bases and at J to 2 bases, leaving 17 bases not matched to a gene. Germline values: CDR1 MGHRA, CDR2 YSYEKL. The CDR3 contains 17 residues. Here the CDR3 reads CASTYRYGGGSTYEQYV. The DNA for the CDR3 is TGCGCCAGCACCTACAGGTATGGCGGGGGTTCGACCTACGAGCAGTACGTC.

This rearrangement joins TRBV7-9 to TRBJ2-7; D is perhaps TRBD1 (6 bases). This CDR3 has 15 amino acids. V was cut by 6 bases and J by 2 bases, with 17 bases left in between. Germline values: CDR1 SEHNR, CDR2 FQNEAQ (reference sequence). The CDR3: CASSHIDRSPYEQYF. The CDR3 DNA reads TGTGCCAGCAGTCATATCGACAGGAGCCCCTACGAGCAGTACTTC.

The V call is TRBV18, the J call TRBJ1-2; TRBD1 aligns across 10 bases. Germline lookup yields CDR1 KGHSH and CDR2 LQKENI. This CDR3 spans 16 amino acids. V gave up 2 bases and J gave up 4 bases; unmatched junction bases: 7. The CDR3 here is CASSPSPGTGVYGYTF. CDR3 DNA: TGTGCCAGCTCACCATCGCCCGGGACAGGGGTCTATGGCTACACCTTC.

The chain employs TRBV7-6 and TRBJ2-6, with 9 positions matching TRBD1. This CDR3 is 16 amino acids long. CDR1 and CDR2 (germline): SGHVS, FNYEAQ. The ends lost 1 base at V and 4 bases at J; junction bases unmatched: 2. Here the CDR3 reads CASSLGQGVGANVLTF. The CDR3 DNA is TGTGCCAGCAGCTTAGGACAGGGGGTCGGGGCCAACGTCCTGACTTTC. Complete variable domain (other parts from reference TRBV7-6 and TRBJ2-6): GAGVSQSPRYKVTKRGQDVALRCDPISGHVSLYWYRQALGQGPEFLTYFNYEAQQDKSGLPNDRFSAERPEGSISTLTIQRTEQRDSAMYRCASSLGQGVGANVLTFGAGSRLTVL.

The CDR3 loop reads CASSLRGSVYEQYF. CDR3 bases: TGCGCCAGCAGCTTGCGGGGTTCGGTCTACGAGCAGTACTTC. The chain combines TRBV5-1 with TRBJ2-5; D perhaps matches TRBD2 (5 bases). TRBJ2-7 matches the DNA end more closely, so the J call is doubtful. The CDR3 is 14 residues long. The germline V gene encodes CDR1 SGHRS and CDR2 YFSETQ.

CDR3 bases: TGTGCCAGCAGTACACTCAGGGGGCAAGGGTCACCCCTCCACTTT. It is translated as CASSTLRGQGSPLHF. The chain is built from TRBV28 and TRBJ1-6; 8 bases line up with TRBD1. With 5 bases clipped from V and 10 bases from J, the junction kept 10 bases outside the gene matches. In germline, CDR1 is MDHEN, CDR2 SYDVKM. This CDR3 is 15 amino acids long.

The chain carries TRBV28 and TRBJ2-5; 7 bases line up with TRBD2. The V segment lost 5 bases and the J segment 0 bases; nucleotides outside the gene matches: 9. The length of the CDR3 is 16 residues. Per germline, CDR1 MDHEN and CDR2 SYDVKM. CDR3 loop: CASSPIRAGNQETQYF. The DNA for the CDR3 is TGTGCCAGCAGTCCCATTAGAGCGGGGAACCAAGAGACCCAGTACTTC. Full variable domain (outside the CDR3, taken from reference TRBV28 and TRBJ2-5): DVKVTQSSRYLVKRTGEKVFLECVQDMDHENMFWYRQDPGLGLRLIYFSYDVKMKEKGDIPEGYSVSREKKERFSLILESASTNQTSMYLCASSPIRAGNQETQYFGPGTRLLVL.

The rearrangement links TRBV6-1 to TRBJ1-2, with TRBD1 matching over 7 bases. The germline V gene encodes CDR1 MNHNS and CDR2 SASEGT. V was pared by 1 base and J by 6 bases, with 14 bases of the junction left unmatched. The CDR3 spans 17 residues. CDR3 DNA: TGTGCCAGCAGTGAAGGGCCCTCTTCTGACAGGGCCAATGGCTACACCTTC. This sequence encodes CASSEGPSSDRANGYTF.

V is TRBV5-1 and J is TRBJ2-5; 8 nucleotides align to TRBD1. This CDR3 has 14 residues. The germline V gene has CDR1 SGHRS and CDR2 YFSETQ. Trimming cost V 7 bases and J 3 bases; bases outside gene matches: 8. The CDR3 DNA reads TGCGCCAGCTCCCCCGCGACAGGGGAAGAGACCCAGTACTTC. Translating it yields CASSPATGEETQYF.

This chain links TRBV7-9 with TRBJ2-1, with 11 bases matching TRBD2. This CDR3 is 15 amino acids long. Trimming removed 2 bases from V and 6 bases from J; junction bases left unmatched: 3. Per germline, CDR1 SEHNR and CDR2 FQNEAQ (reference sequence). DNA for the CDR3: TGTGCCAGCAGCTTACTACTAGCGGGGGTCAATGAGCAGTTCTTC. Encoded protein: CASSLLLAGVNEQFF.

This chain uses TRBV27 with TRBJ1-1; 7 positions agree with TRBD1. CDR3 length equals 14 residues. The junction had 5 bases not matched to a gene; V was cut back by 6 bases and J by 1 base. Germline loops: CDR1 MNHEY, CDR2 SMNVEV (reference sequence). The CDR3 nucleotides are TGTGCCAGCAGGCCGGGACAGAGGAACACTGAAGCTTTCTTT. As protein: CASRPGQRNTEAFF.

V usage is TRBV4-2 and J usage is TRBJ1-6; D remains unclear. Trimming left V 1 base short and J 6 bases short, with 10 bases between. Germline V lookup: CDR1 LGHNA, CDR2 YNFKEQ. This CDR3 is 15 amino acids long. CDR3: CASSQAGGFNSPLHF. CDR3 DNA: TGTGCCAGCAGCCAAGCAGGAGGGTTTAATTCACCCCTCCACTTT.

The chain joins TRBV7-9 to TRBJ1-5; 7 positions agree with TRBD1. The V gene's germline CDR1 is SEHNR and CDR2 FQNEAQ (reference sequence). V shed 4 bases, J shed 5 bases, and the junction held 8 bases outside the gene matches. This CDR3 has 15 amino acids. CDR3 nucleotide sequence: TGTGCCAGCAGCTCCGGACAGGTGGGCCATCAGCCCCAGCATTTT. Protein product: CASSSGQVGHQPQHF.

This clone was picked up a small number of times. V and J are TRBV29-1 and TRBJ1-1, with 9 bases lining up with TRBD1. CDR1 is SQVTM and CDR2 is ANQGSEA in the germline V gene. With V trimmed by 3 bases and J by 0 bases, 2 bases remained unmatched. This CDR3 contains 14 residues. In DNA, the CDR3 is TGCAGCGTTGAGACAGGGGGGTTGAACACTGAAGCTTTCTTT. Its translation is CSVETGGLNTEAFF. Filled out from reference TRBV29-1 and TRBJ1-1, the complete variable domain reads SAVISQKPSRDICQRGTSLTIQCQVDSQVTMMFWYRQQPGQSLTLIATANQGSEATYESGFVIDKFPISRPNLTFSTLTVSNMSPEDSSIYLCSVETGGLNTEAFFGQGTRLTVV.